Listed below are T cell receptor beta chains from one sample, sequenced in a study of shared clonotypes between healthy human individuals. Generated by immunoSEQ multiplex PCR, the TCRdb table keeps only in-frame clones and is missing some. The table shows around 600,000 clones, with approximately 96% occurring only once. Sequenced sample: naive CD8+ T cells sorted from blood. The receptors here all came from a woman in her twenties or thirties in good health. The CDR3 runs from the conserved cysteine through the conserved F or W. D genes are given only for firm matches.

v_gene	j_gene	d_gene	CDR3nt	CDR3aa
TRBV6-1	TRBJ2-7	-	TGTGCCACTTTAACAGGGAGCTCCTACGAGCAGTACTTC	CATLTGSSYEQYF
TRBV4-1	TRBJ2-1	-	TGCGCCAGCAGCCAAGATCCGGGGAGTTTCTCCTACAATGAGCAGTTCTTC	CASSQDPGSFSYNEQFF
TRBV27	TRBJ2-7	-	TGTGCCAGCAGTTTATCGGGAGGCTCCTACGAGCAGTACTTC	CASSLSGGSYEQYF
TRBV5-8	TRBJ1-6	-	TGTGCCAGCAGCTCTCTTCCTCGCGTCAATAATTCACCCCTCCACTTT	CASSSLPRVNNSPLHF
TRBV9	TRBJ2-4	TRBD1	TGTGCCAGCAGCGTAGGAGACTTGACAGGGGGGGACATTCAGTACTTC	CASSVGDLTGGDIQYF
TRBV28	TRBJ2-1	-	TGTGCCAGCAGCTTATTACACGGCAGGGAGCAGTTCTTC	CASSLLHGREQFF
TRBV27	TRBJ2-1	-	TGTGCCAGCGGGGAGGCCAATGAGCAGTTCTTC	CASGEANEQFF
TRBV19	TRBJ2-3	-	TGTGCCAGTAGTATATGGGGTGATAGCACAGATACGCAGTATTTT	CASSIWGDSTDTQYF
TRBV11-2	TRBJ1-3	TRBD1	TGTGCCAGCAGCTTAGACAGGGGGACTGGAAACACCATATATTTT	CASSLDRGTGNTIYF
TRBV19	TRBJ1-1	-	TGTGCCAGTAGTATAGATTCGGAGGACCTTGAAGCTTTCTTT	CASSIDSEDLEAFF
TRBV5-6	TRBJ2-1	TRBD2	TGTGCCAGCAGCTTGTCCAGCGGGAGAGGCCAGGAGCAGTTCTTC	CASSLSSGRGQEQFF
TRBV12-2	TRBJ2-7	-	TGTGCAAATAAGGGGCAGGGGGCTTCCTACGAGCAGTACTTC	CANKGQGASYEQYF
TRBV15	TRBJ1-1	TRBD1	TGTGCCACCAGCCCAGGGGGCAACCTGAACACTGAAGCTTTCTTT	CATSPGGNLNTEAFF
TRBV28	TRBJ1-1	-	TGTGCCAGCTCCGTGGGGGACACTGAAGCTTTCTTT	CASSVGDTEAFF